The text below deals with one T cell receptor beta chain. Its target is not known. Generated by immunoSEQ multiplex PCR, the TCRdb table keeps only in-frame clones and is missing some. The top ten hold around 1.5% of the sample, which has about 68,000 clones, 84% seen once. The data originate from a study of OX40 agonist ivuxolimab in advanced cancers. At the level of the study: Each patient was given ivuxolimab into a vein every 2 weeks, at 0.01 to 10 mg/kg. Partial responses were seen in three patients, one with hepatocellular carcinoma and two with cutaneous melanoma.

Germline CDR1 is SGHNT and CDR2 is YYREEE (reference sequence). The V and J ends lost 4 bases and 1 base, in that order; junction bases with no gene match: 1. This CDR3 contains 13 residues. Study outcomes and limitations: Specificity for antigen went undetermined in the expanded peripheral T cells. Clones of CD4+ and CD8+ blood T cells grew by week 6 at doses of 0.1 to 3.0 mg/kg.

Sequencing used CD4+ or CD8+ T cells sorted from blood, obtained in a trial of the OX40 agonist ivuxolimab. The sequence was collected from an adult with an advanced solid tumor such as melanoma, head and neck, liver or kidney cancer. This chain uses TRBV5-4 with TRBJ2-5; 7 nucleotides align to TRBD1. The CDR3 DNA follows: TGTGCCAGCAGCCGGGACAGCCAAGAGACCCAGTACTTC. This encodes CASSRDSQETQYF.